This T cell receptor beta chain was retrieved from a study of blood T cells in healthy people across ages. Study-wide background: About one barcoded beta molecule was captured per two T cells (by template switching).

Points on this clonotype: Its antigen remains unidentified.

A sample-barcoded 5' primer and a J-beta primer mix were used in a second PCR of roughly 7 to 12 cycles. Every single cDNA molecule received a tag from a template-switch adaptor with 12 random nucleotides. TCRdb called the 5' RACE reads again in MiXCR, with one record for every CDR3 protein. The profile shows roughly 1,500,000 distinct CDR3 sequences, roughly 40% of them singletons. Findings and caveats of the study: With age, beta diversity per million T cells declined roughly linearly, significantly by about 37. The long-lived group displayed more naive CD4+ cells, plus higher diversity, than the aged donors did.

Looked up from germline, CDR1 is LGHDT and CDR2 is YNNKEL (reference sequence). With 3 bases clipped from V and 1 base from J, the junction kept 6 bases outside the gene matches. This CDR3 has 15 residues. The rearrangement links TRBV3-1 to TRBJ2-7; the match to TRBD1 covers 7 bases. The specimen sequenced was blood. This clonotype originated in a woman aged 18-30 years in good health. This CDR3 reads CASSQTRTGSYEQYF. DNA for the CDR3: TGTGCCAGCAGCCAGACCCGGACAGGTTCCTACGAGCAGTACTTC.